Reported below is one T cell receptor (beta chain). Followed over time, Seattle patients had been enrolled while infection was active. The data belong to a study of blood T cell repertoires in COVID-19. This CDR3 has 13 residues. In germline, CDR1 is LGHDT, CDR2 YNNKEL (reference sequence). Trimming cost V 6 bases and J 7 bases; bases outside gene matches: 6. Per the authors' pipeline: Amplification of reference gene primers provided the estimated nucleated cell counts. Sequenced by immunoSEQ multiplex PCR; TCRdb stores in-frame clones only, minus some. V and J calls and clone size are those listed in that table; D and trimming were worked out from the DNA. Of fewer than 250,000 clones listed, around 81% are singletons.

J is TRBJ1-1 and V is TRBV3-1 (or the pseudogene TRBV3-2); 9 positions match TRBD1. The sequence was obtained from a man aged 55 to 70 with COVID-19, enrolled during active disease. The specimen was peripheral blood. In nucleotides, the CDR3 is TGTGCCAGCAGTCTCGGACAGGGGAGTGAAGCTTTCTTT. Amino acids: CASSLGQGSEAFF.